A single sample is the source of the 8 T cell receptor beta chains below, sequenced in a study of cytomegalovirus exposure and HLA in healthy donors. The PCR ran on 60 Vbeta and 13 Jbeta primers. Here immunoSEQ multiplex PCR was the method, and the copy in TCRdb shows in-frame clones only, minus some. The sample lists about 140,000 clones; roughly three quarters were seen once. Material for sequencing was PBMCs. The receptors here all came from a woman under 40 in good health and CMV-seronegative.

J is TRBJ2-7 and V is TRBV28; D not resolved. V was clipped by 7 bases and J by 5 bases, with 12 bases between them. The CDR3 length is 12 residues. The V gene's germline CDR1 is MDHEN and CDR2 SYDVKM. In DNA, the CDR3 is TGTGCCAGCACTTCCACCCGGGACGAGCAGTACTTC. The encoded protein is CASTSTRDEQYF.

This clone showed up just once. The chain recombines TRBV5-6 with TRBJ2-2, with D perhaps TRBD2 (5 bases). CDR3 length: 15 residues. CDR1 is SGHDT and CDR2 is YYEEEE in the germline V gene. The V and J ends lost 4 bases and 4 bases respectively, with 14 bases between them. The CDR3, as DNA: TGTGCCAGCAGCATCCATGAGGGTCGCACCGGGGAGCTGTTTTTT. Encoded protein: CASSIHEGRTGELFF.

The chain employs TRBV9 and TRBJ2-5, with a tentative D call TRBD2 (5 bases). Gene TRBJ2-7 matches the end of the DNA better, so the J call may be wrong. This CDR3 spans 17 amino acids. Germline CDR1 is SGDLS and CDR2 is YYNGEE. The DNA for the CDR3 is TGTGCCAGCAGCGACCCCGTCGGGCGGGCCAGCTCCTACGAGCAGTACTTC. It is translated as CASSDPVGRASSYEQYF.

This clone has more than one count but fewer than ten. CDR3 nucleotides: TGTGCCAGTACCAATCAAAGGGACAGGGGGCTTGAGGAGCAGTTCTTC. Amino acids: CASTNQRDRGLEEQFF. The chain uses TRBV19 and TRBJ2-1; 12 nucleotides line up with TRBD1. Germline-derived CDR1 and CDR2 are LNHDA and SQIVND (reference sequence). The CDR3 spans 16 residues. V shed 7 bases, J shed 10 bases, and the junction held 14 bases outside the gene matches.

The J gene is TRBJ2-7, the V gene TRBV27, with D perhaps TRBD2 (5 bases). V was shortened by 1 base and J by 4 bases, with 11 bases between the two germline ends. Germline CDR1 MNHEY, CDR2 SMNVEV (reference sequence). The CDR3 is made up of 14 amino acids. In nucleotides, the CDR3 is TGTGCCAGCAGTTTATACGGAAGAGGGTACGAGCAGTACGTC. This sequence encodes CASSLYGRGYEQYV.

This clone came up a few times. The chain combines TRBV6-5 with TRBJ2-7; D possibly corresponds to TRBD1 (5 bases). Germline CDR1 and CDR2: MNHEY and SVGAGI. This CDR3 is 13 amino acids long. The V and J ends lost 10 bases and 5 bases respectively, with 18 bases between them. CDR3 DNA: TGTGCCACCAGCAAGGGGCTGAACGACGAGCAGTACGTC. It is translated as CATSKGLNDEQYV.

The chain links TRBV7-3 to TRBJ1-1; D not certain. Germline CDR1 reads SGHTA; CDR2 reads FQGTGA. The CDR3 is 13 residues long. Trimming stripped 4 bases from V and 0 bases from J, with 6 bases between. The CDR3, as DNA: TGTGCCAGCAGCTCCAACATGAACACTGAAGCTTTCTTT. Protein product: CASSSNMNTEAFF.

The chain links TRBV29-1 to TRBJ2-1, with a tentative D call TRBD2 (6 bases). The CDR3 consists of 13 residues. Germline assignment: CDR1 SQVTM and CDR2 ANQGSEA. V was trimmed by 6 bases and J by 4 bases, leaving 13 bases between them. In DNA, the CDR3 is TGCAGCGTCGCCCCGGGACTTTACAATGAGCAGTTCTTC. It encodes CSVAPGLYNEQFF.